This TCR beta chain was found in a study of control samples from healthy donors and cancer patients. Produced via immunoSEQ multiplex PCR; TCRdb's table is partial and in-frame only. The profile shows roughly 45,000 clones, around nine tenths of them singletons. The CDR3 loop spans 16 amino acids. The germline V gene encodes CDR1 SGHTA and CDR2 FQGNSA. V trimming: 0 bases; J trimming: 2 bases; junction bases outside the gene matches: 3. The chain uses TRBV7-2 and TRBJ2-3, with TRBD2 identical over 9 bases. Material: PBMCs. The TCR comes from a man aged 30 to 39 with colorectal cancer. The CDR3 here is CASSLAGGGATDTQYF. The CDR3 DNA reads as TGTGCCAGCAGCTTAGCGGGCGGGGGGGCCACAGATACGCAGTATTTT.